The entry below gives a single TCR beta chain sequence along with its context. There is no known antigen for this receptor. No base quality values were provided; no much bigger clone lies one nucleotide off. Receptors were amplified or captured by the immunoSEQ multiplex PCR assay. For the multiplex PCR, a mixture combining 60 forward primers for TCR Vbeta segments and 13 reverse primers for TCR Jbeta segments was used. Amplification of the CDR3 region of rearranged TCR beta genes was performed with a multiplex PCR assay on genomic DNA. On the Illumina HiSeq System, the amplified TCR beta libraries were sequenced as 87-base-pair reads. Under the source paper's analysis protocol: Across the 640 or so repertoires, a later analysis counted 80 million or so unique TCR beta chains, some 11 million of which were shared by at least two donors. To remove PCR and sequencing errors, raw reads were error-corrected and collapsed into unique sequences using a nearest-neighbor algorithm that merged closely related sequences. To assign V, D and J gene segments, CDR3 sequences were aligned to IMGT reference sequences. Each retained sequence needed at least a six-nucleotide match to both a V gene segment and a J gene segment. Rearrangements were called productive when the CDR3 lacked stop codons and stayed in frame with V and J; all others were non-productive. CDR3 was defined by IMGT convention, running from the second conserved V-encoded cysteine to the conserved J-encoded phenylalanine. Sequences without an unambiguous match to a single V gene segment were excluded from the earlier analysis of a few hundred of the donors. In an earlier analysis of more than 500 of the donors, a V segment was called functional when productive rearrangements were above 56.7%, and segregating when the standard deviation between donors exceeded 5%. A statistical classification framework was built for diagnosing cytomegalovirus status from the catalog of TCR beta chain sequences. V and J gene assignment, in a later analysis, came from comparing TCR nucleotide sequences with IMGT/GENE-DB human TR gene sequences. In a later analysis, CDR3 sequences and most-parsimonious VDJ recombination scenarios were assigned using the TCRdist pipeline. In a later analysis, each TCR beta chain was defined by its CDR3 amino acid sequence together with its V-gene family, and reads lacking a unique V-gene family were excluded. To address suspected cross-contamination and a sequencing artifact, a later analysis removed 592 highly shared, low-generation-probability nucleotide sequences. A later analysis calculated a clonal expansion index for each public chain from normalized within-repertoire ranks of inferred template counts. Generation probabilities in a later analysis came from a VDJ recombination model fitted to out-of-frame rearrangements, and those results were checked against IGoR. In a later analysis, TCR-TCR, TCR-HLA and TCR-CMV co-occurrence was scored with hypergeometric tests, and a repertoire-size bias correction was applied to TCR pairs. In a later analysis, false discovery rates were estimated by permuting HLA or CMV assignments 20 times. A later analysis grouped co-occurring TCRs with DBSCAN, adding TCRdist sequence similarity when clustering within HLA-allele-positive subsets. Repertoires with fewer than 30,000 or more than 120,000 public chains, plus five repertoires with anomalous nucleotide sharing, were excluded from co-occurrence clustering. TCRdb took over this immuneACCESS table, retaining in-frame rearrangements with V and J assigned. Such tables are incomplete; in checked studies, under half of the missing clones stem from an unresolved V gene, and the remainder is unexplained. V and J calls plus clone size are reproduced from that table; the DNA served to infer D and trimming. This sample gives under 250,000 clones in total; 75% to 80% of them show up just once. Of the sample, about 2% falls within the top ten clones.

This sample was included in a study of cytomegalovirus exposure and HLA in healthy donors (dated by TCRdb to the late 2010s). With respect to the entire study: An earlier analysis of 587 of the donors reported approximately 300 Gb of sequence data and 95 million to 130 million unique TCR beta sequences obtained from roughly 170 million T cells. A later genetic analysis took genome-wide SNP genotypes for about three fifths of the 666 donors and used that subset as a discovery cohort. Approximately 300 gigabases of sequencing data and about 92 million unique TCR sequences made up an early release that covered several hundred HLA-typed donors. All discovery cohort repertoires had been generated on a single sequencing platform. Among about 370 genotyped donors of the cohort, an average of approximately 200,000 unique TCR beta nucleotide sequences was sequenced per donor, of which roughly 17% were non-productive. The aim of the study was to test whether cataloging public T cell receptors could identify signatures of past pathogen exposure. Among the roughly 400 genotyped donors, approximately 77% belonged to the genetic ancestry cluster associated with self-reported Caucasian donors. HLA typing included class I and class II loci at four-digit resolution. The T cell repertoires of under 700 subjects were profiled by immunosequencing and related to cytomegalovirus serostatus. Besides the first cohort of some 670 subjects, a separate validation cohort made up of roughly 120 different subjects was used. Typing coverage differed by locus: A, B, C, DRB1 and DQB1 were typed in roughly 620-630 donors, DQA1 in 500 to 550, DPA1 in 600 to 610, and DPB1 in roughly 450. The study combined high-throughput TCR immunosequencing, statistical association of individual TCRs with disease status, and machine learning to predict cytomegalovirus infection status. In a later analysis, previously published TCR beta repertoires from several hundred donors were re-analyzed and high-resolution HLA genotyping was added so that TCR occurrence patterns could be studied. Rather than drawing on any new phenotypic data, the later analysis identified candidate immune exposures from TCR beta sequences and the way those sequences occurred across donors. An earlier analysis of about 620 of the donors applied high-throughput TCR beta sequencing to assess whether each TCR beta V gene segment acted as functional or pseudogenic. Alongside the repertoire data, information on donor age, sex, ethnicity and CMV serostatus was compiled. Roughly 5 DR-DQ haplotypes were handled as single units for association and clustering because linkage in the cohort was strong. Overall study outcomes, separate from this receptor: Because counts were too low, 15 to 20 rarely observed V segments, including chromosome 9 orphons, were excluded from the earlier analysis of under 650 of the donors. The study listed over 150 TCR beta chains as associated with cytomegalovirus. An earlier analysis of around 540 of the donors showed that most TCR beta V segments appeared in productive rearrangements either about 87% or about 30% of the time, which broadly matched IMGT annotations. Presence/absence analyses assumed roughly uniform sequencing depth across donors, an assumption that may not hold. The classifier was reported to diagnose cytomegalovirus status with high specificity and sensitivity in both the original cohort and the validation cohort. In a later analysis, most CMV-associated TCR beta chains were found to appear HLA-restricted, with HLA associations seemingly driven largely by CMV exposure. Because the 87-base-pair reads could not distinguish some IMGT-functional V segments, including TRBV6-2 and TRBV6-3, those segments were excluded. Immune exposure information for the cohort was limited to CMV serostatus. According to the authors, the approach could potentially be generalized to other disease states and immunological phenotypes. In a later analysis, several top co-occurrence clusters were reported to appear linked to parvovirus B19, influenza, CMV and Epstein-Barr virus. A further reported finding was that TCR beta sequences accurately predicted the HLA-A and HLA-B alleles for most subjects in the first cohort. A group of highly shared sequence variants was considered likely to be a technical artifact of the sequencing pipeline. Correlated functional status among segregating V segments might be attributable to linkage disequilibrium, but an unknown experimental factor could not be ruled out. In a later analysis, TCR association rates were found to vary across HLA loci, with the most associated TCRs seen for DRB1 alleles and the fewest for HLA-C alleles. Because some donors lacked HLA typing at each locus, the association tests relied only on the typed subset. This cohort had only TCR beta chains sequenced, and the lack of alpha or paired-chain data limited which features could be detected. Across donors, most TCR sequences were observed very rarely, whereas some public TCRs were present in many individuals. Specific HLA alleles were associated with roughly 17,000 TCR beta sequences at a false discovery rate of 0.05 in a later analysis. According to a later genetic analysis, donors in an Asian-associated ancestry cluster had fewer N-insertions in productive TCRs than the roughly 700-donor mean. An association between a missense DCLRE1C variant and V-gene and J-gene trimming of TCR beta chains was found in a later genetic analysis and replicated in an independent cohort. In a later analysis, HLA-associated TCR beta chains showed more clonal expansion and lower generation probabilities than non-associated chains that were equally common. A few of the identified cytomegalovirus-associated TCR beta chains were confirmed in vitro to be specific for cytomegalovirus antigens. When HLA alleles, especially DR and DQ, strongly co-occurred, attributing TCR associations to individual alleles was difficult.

The CDR3 spans 16 residues, from the cysteine through the phenylalanine. Only the CDR3 DNA is retained, 48 bases long and in frame from the first base. Taken from the germline V gene, the CDR1 and CDR2 loops are SGDLS and YYNGEE. V drops 0 bases and J drops 7 bases, leaving 16 bases in between. In total, approximately 690 healthy bone marrow donors made up the cohort. At the time of sampling, every cohort member was nominally healthy, though immune exposures that went unrecorded were likely present. The donor was CMV seronegative and belonged to the group of over 300 seronegative cohort members. Every donor gave a peripheral blood sample, and the peripheral blood mononuclear cells from that sample were used for TCR beta sequencing. Genomic DNA was extracted from the blood cell samples with the Qiagen DNeasy Blood Extraction Kit.

The clonotype comes from a male donor in good health and CMV-seronegative. Rearrangement joined TRBV9 to TRBJ1-4; a tentative D call is TRBD1 (6 bases match). Sequencing input: PBMCs. The CDR3 reads CASSVAGTSAVEKLFF. The bases are TGTGCCAGCAGCGTAGCGGGGACATCCGCGGTTGAAAAACTGTTTTTT.